This passage covers 19 T cell receptor beta chains from one sample sequenced in a study of blood T cells in healthy people across ages. Using a J-beta primer mix together with a sample-barcoded 5' primer, a second PCR was run for about 7 to 12 cycles. One entry per CDR3 protein, called by TCRdb with MiXCR from the 5' RACE reads. The sample has about 760,000 distinct CDR3 sequences, 45% to 70% seen once; the top ten hold 25% to 30%. The material sequenced was blood. These receptors were collected from a man in his forties in good health.

The V and J genes are TRBV10-3 and TRBJ2-1, with 11 bases fitting TRBD1. With V trimmed by 3 bases and J by 10 bases, 8 bases remained unmatched. Germline V CDR1 and CDR2: ENHRY, SYGVKD. This CDR3 contains 15 residues. Here the CDR3 reads CAISEWGQGGSEQFF. The CDR3 nucleotides are TGTGCCATCAGTGAATGGGGACAGGGGGGGTCCGAGCAGTTCTTC.

This clonotype was detected a few times. The V gene is TRBV27, the J gene TRBJ1-5, with a possible D match to TRBD1 (5 bases). Between the trimmed V and J ends, which lost 0 bases and 5 bases, there was a span of 11 bases. Germline lookup yields CDR1 MNHEY and CDR2 SMNVEV (reference sequence). This CDR3 is built from 15 residues. The CDR3 loop is CASSLSGQGYQPQHF. CDR3 coding DNA: TGTGCCAGCAGTTTATCGGGCCAGGGTTATCAGCCCCAGCATTTT.

V and J are TRBV2 and TRBJ1-1; D is perhaps TRBD1 (6 bases). Trimming cost V 5 bases and J 8 bases, with 12 bases left between them. Germline values: CDR1 SNHLY, CDR2 FYNNEI. This CDR3 has 12 residues. The CDR3 nucleotides read TGTGCCAGCAGTACACAGGGAATGGAAGCTTTCTTT. As protein: CASSTQGMEAFF.

This clonotype has just a few counts. This chain connects TRBV20-1 to TRBJ2-5; D is unresolved. V was pared by 2 bases and J by 5 bases, with 6 bases between. The CDR3 spans 11 residues. The germline CDR1 and CDR2 sequences are DFQATT and SNEGSKA (reference sequence). CDR3 in amino acids: CSARLEETQYF. The CDR3 nucleotides read TGCAGTGCTAGATTAGAGGAGACCCAGTACTTC.

The chain carries TRBV2 and TRBJ2-2, with D possibly being TRBD2 (5 bases). This CDR3 has 12 residues. Germline assignment: CDR1 SNHLY and CDR2 FYNNEI. V shed 10 bases and J shed 6 bases, with 12 bases lying between them. CDR3 amino acids: CANLRGSGELFF. The CDR3, as DNA: TGTGCCAACCTCAGAGGGTCCGGGGAGCTGTTTTTT.

To note about this clonotype: The junction departs from the called germline gene at one end, perhaps through a read error. This chain joins TRBV5-1 and TRBJ1-1; D not resolved. CDR3 length: 14 amino acids. The V gene's germline CDR1 is SGHRS and CDR2 YFSETQ. CDR3 DNA sequence: TGCGCCAGCAGATTGGGAGCGGTGATTACTGAAGCTTTCTTT. Its translation is CASRLGAVITEAFF.

The table lists this clonotype with a count of one. The chain couples TRBV10-3 to TRBJ2-3; possible D gene TRBD1, 5 bases. The germline V gene encodes CDR1 ENHRY and CDR2 SYGVKD. The length of the CDR3 is 14 residues. Trimming took off 7 bases at V and 2 bases at J, with 13 bases between the two ends. The CDR3 protein is CAITRAGPTDTQYF. CDR3 nucleotide sequence: TGTGCCATCACCAGGGCAGGGCCCACAGATACGCAGTATTTT.

This rearrangement joins TRBV28 to TRBJ2-5; a weak D match, TRBD2 (7 bases). The CDR3 has 17 residues. V was cut by 8 bases and J by 5 bases, with 27 bases left in between. Germline CDR1 is MDHEN and CDR2 is SYDVKM. This chain's CDR3 is CASSKGSKGGTQETQYF. The CDR3 nucleotides are TGTGCCAGCTCAAAGGGATCCAAGGGGGGGACGCAGGAGACCCAGTACTTC.

A few counts support this clonotype. J is TRBJ1-5 and V is TRBV9; 10 positions agree with TRBD1. This CDR3 spans 14 amino acids. Germline CDR1 is SGDLS and CDR2 is YYNGEE. V dropped 4 bases and J dropped 6; count of bases not matched to a gene: 4. CDR3: CASSLTGGSQPQHF. In DNA form, the CDR3 reads TGTGCCAGCAGCTTGACAGGGGGCAGTCAGCCCCAGCATTTT.

The chain uses TRBV20-1 and TRBJ2-1; unclear D gene. The ends were cut back, 3 bases at V and 6 bases at J, with 18 bases in the middle. The germline CDR1 and CDR2 sequences are DFQATT and SNEGSKA (reference sequence). The CDR3 has 15 amino acids. CDR3 bases: TGCAGTGCTAGCATCGTCCACAGTATGCGCAATGAGCAGTTCTTC. This encodes CSASIVHSMRNEQFF.

The chain recombines TRBV4-2 with TRBJ2-1; a possible D gene is TRBD2 (6 bases). V lost 0 bases to trimming and J lost 0 bases, with 12 bases between them. The germline V gene encodes CDR1 LGHNA and CDR2 YNFKEQ. The CDR3 totals 17 residues. The CDR3 region is CASSQDRAGSSYNEQFF. The CDR3 coding sequence is TGTGCCAGCAGCCAAGATCGGGCGGGAAGCTCCTACAATGAGCAGTTCTTC.

A single count supports this clonotype. The chain combines TRBV19 with TRBJ2-7; 8 bases agree with TRBD2. The CDR3 covers 14 residues. Per the germline V gene, CDR1 is LNHDA and CDR2 is SQIVND (reference sequence). Germline trimming cut 2 bases from V and 7 bases from J; bases unmatched to any gene: 7. The CDR3 DNA reads as TGTGCCAGTAGTATAACGGGGGGGCAGGATGAGCAGTACTTC. Protein sequence: CASSITGGQDEQYF.

This clonotype was seen once. The chain is built from TRBV28 and TRBJ1-2; D is undetermined. This CDR3 is built from 14 residues. The germline V gene encodes CDR1 MDHEN and CDR2 SYDVKM. The ends were cut back, 5 bases at V and 8 bases at J, with 18 bases in the middle. The DNA of the CDR3 is TGTGCCAGCAGTCGAAGGGTCATATTGAGCGGCTACACCTTC. Residues: CASSRRVILSGYTF.

The chain has TRBV29-1 and TRBJ2-1, with 13 positions matching TRBD2. The J call may be mistaken, given a closer DNA end match to TRBJ2-7. Germline lookup yields CDR1 SQVTM and CDR2 ANQGSEA. The CDR3 runs to 19 residues. The CDR3 protein is CSVEPGLAGPRSSYNEQYF. The CDR3 nucleotides read TGCAGCGTCGAACCGGGACTAGCGGGACCCAGGAGCTCCTACAATGAGCAGTACTTC.

The chain recombines TRBV20-1 with TRBJ1-1, with TRBD1 as a possible D gene (6 bases). V dropped 0 bases and J dropped 6 bases, with 17 bases sitting between them. The CDR3 has 15 residues. Germline values: CDR1 DFQATT, CDR2 SNEGSKA (reference sequence). CDR3 loop: CSARDAVGGTPEAFF. The CDR3 region has the DNA TGCAGTGCTAGAGATGCGGTGGGTGGGACACCTGAAGCTTTCTTT.

The genes are TRBV6-2 or TRBV6-3 and TRBJ1-1, with D unclear. Germline V lookup: CDR1 MNHEY, CDR2 SVGEGT. The CDR3 is 14 residues long. Trimming left V 2 bases short and J 6 bases short, with 13 bases between. Written as DNA, the CDR3 is TGTGCCAGCAGTTACCAACGCACAAGGGCTGAAGCTTTCTTT. The encoded protein is CASSYQRTRAEAFF.

V is TRBV28 and J is TRBJ2-7; TRBD1 aligns across 7 bases. The V gene end was trimmed by 4 bases and the J gene end by 2 bases; junction bases not matched to a gene: 11. Germline lookup yields CDR1 MDHEN and CDR2 SYDVKM. This CDR3 has 16 residues. CDR3 amino acids: CASSYPLTGTPYEQYF. CDR3 sequence (DNA): TGTGCCAGCAGTTACCCTCTGACAGGGACCCCCTACGAGCAGTACTTC.

This chain links TRBV12-3 or TRBV12-4 with TRBJ1-2; perhaps TRBD1 as D (6 bases). CDR3 size: 15 residues. Trimming stripped 6 bases from V and 1 base from J, with 15 bases between. CDR3 nucleotide sequence: TGTGCCAGCAGCCCACAGGGCTCCTTTAACTATGGCTACACCTTC. Protein product: CASSPQGSFNYGYTF.

J is TRBJ1-1 and V is TRBV20-1; TRBD1 is a possible D gene (6 bases). This CDR3 is built from 13 residues. Germline V gene lookup returns CDR1 DFQATT and CDR2 SNEGSKA (reference sequence). The V gene lost 3 bases and the J gene lost 5 bases, with 13 bases spanning the gap. The CDR3: CSASRDIRTEAFF. CDR3 coding DNA: TGCAGTGCTAGCCGGGACATAAGGACTGAAGCTTTCTTT.